These T cell receptor beta chains were read from a single sample in a study of identifying expanded T cells in peripheral blood. The repertoire was sequenced with immunoSEQ multiplex PCR; TCRdb's copy has only in-frame clones and lacks some. The repertoire includes around 70,000 clones, about 90% of them detected once, and over 2.5% sits in the top ten. Sequencing input: blood. Every receptor here comes from a person aged 18 to 70 in good health. Each CDR3 is given with its conserved first and last residue. A D gene is named only where the DNA matches it firmly.

cdr3_aa v_call d_call j_call
CSARQETQYF TRBV29-1 NA TRBJ2-5
CASSRTGTGRGTYF TRBV6-5 TRBD1 TRBJ2-7
CASSQLKRTGTGANVLTF TRBV4-1 TRBD1 TRBJ2-6
CASSQVFYSGANVLTF TRBV4-1 NA TRBJ2-6
CASTDRGLEGEQFF TRBV2 TRBD1 TRBJ2-1
CASSDPPTIYEQYF TRBV6-1 NA TRBJ2-7
CASSWGRWGLGTEAFF TRBV27 NA TRBJ1-1
CASSLTGESYGELFF TRBV2 TRBD1 TRBJ2-2
CASSPEGGSNEQFF TRBV4-1 TRBD2 TRBJ2-1
CAWSGGQGANTQYF TRBV30 TRBD1 TRBJ2-3
CASSLVPGGNTEAFF TRBV5-1 NA TRBJ1-1
CASSTRQGIMETQYF TRBV5-5 TRBD1 TRBJ2-5
CASSFDPTRELFF TRBV7-2 NA TRBJ2-2
CASSTSGSTSYEQYF TRBV6-5 TRBD2 TRBJ2-7
CASSFWTGDNEQFF TRBV28 TRBD1 TRBJ2-1
CASSLNTNTGELFF TRBV5-1 NA TRBJ2-2